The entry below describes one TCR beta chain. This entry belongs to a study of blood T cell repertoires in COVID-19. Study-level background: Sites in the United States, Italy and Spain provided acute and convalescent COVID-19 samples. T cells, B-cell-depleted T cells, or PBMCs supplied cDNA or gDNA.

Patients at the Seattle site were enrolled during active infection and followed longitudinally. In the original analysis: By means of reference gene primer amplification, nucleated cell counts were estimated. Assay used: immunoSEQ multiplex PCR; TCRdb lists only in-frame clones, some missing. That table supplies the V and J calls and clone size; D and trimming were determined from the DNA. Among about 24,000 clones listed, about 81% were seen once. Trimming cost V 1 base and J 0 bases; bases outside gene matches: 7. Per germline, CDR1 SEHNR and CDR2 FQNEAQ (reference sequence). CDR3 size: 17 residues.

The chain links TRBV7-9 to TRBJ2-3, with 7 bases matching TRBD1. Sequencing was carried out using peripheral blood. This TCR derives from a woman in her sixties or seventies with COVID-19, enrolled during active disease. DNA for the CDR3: TGTGCCAGCAGCTTAGGAGAGGGGGCGCTCAGCACAGATACGCAGTATTTT. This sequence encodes CASSLGEGALSTDTQYF.